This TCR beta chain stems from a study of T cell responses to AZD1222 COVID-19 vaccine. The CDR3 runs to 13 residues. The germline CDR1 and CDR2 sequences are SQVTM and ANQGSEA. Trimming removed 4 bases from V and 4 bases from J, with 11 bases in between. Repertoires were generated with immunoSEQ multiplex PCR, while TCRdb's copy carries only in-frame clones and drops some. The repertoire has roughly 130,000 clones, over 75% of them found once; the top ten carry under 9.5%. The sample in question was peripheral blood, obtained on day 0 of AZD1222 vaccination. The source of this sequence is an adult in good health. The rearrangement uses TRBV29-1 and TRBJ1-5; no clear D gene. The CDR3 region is CSVGPAENQPQHF. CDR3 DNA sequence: TGCAGCGTTGGGCCGGCCGAGAATCAGCCCCAGCATTTT.